What follows are 10 T cell receptor beta chains derived from one specimen sequenced in a study of OX40 agonist ivuxolimab in advanced cancers. Sequencing was performed with immunoSEQ multiplex PCR; in TCRdb, only in-frame clones are kept and a portion is missing. The profile covers 70,000 or so clones, with approximately 89% appearing a single time and just under 0.3% taken by the ten largest. The sequencing used CD4+ or CD8+ T cells sorted from blood, collected in a trial of the OX40 agonist ivuxolimab. Receptors were obtained from an adult with an advanced solid tumor such as melanoma, head and neck, liver or kidney cancer.

This clone was counted once. The chain carries TRBV6-5 and TRBJ2-7; 13 bases match TRBD2. The CDR3 spans 14 residues. V gave up 6 bases and J gave up 7 bases; unmatched junction bases: 6. Germline CDR1 and CDR2: MNHEY and SVGAGI. The CDR3 bases are TGTGCCAGCAGCCAACTAGCGGGAGGGCTTGAGCAGTACTTC. Translating gives CASSQLAGGLEQYF.

The chain links TRBV19 to TRBJ2-7; 7 positions match TRBD1. With 3 bases clipped from V and 3 bases from J, the junction kept 8 bases outside the gene matches. This CDR3 has 15 residues. Germline CDR1 LNHDA, CDR2 SQIVND (reference sequence). As DNA, the CDR3 is TGTGCCAGTAGTATTTGGCCACAGGGGAGCTACGAGCAGTACTTC. Translating gives CASSIWPQGSYEQYF.

This clone was counted only a few times. The chain uses TRBV18 and TRBJ2-7; D not resolved. The V and J ends lost 3 bases and 0 bases respectively, with 6 bases between them. The CDR3 length is 13 residues. The V gene's germline CDR1 is KGHSH and CDR2 LQKENI. The CDR3 nucleotides read TGTGCCAGCTCACCCTCCTACTCCTACGAGCAGTACTTC. This encodes CASSPSYSYEQYF.

The chain couples TRBV14 to TRBJ2-1; 9 nucleotides match TRBD2. The V gene's germline CDR1 is SGHDN and CDR2 FVKESK. The CDR3 runs to 17 residues. The junction had 8 bases not matched to a gene; V was cut back by 5 bases and J by 0 bases. This chain's CDR3 is CASSEWLAGSSYNEQFF. CDR3 DNA sequence: TGTGCCAGCAGCGAATGGCTAGCGGGGAGCTCCTACAATGAGCAGTTCTTC.

As for this clone: Germline and junction disagree at one end, which may indicate a read error. This chain joins TRBV7-9 and TRBJ2-1; 8 bases agree with TRBD2. Per the germline V gene, CDR1 is SEHNR and CDR2 is FQNEAQ (reference sequence). This CDR3 has 16 residues. The CDR3 DNA reads as TGTGCCGGCAGCTTGGAACGGGCGGGAGGTATCAATGAGCAGTTCTTC. Translated: CAGSLERAGGINEQFF. Full variable domain (outside the CDR3, taken from reference TRBV7-9 and TRBJ2-1): DTGVSQNPRHKITKRGQNVTFRCDPISEHNRLYWYRQTLGQGPEFLTYFQNEAQLEKSRLLSDRFSAERPKGSFSTLEIQRTEQGDSAMYLCAGSLERAGGINEQFFGPGTRLTVL.

CDR3 protein: CASSFPRLRTGLDYGYTF. The CDR3 DNA follows: TGTGCCAGCAGCTTCCCCCGGCTCCGGACAGGGCTCGACTATGGCTACACCTTC. This sequence joins TRBV7-9 and TRBJ1-2; 8 positions agree with TRBD1. Unmatched junction bases numbered 15, after V lost 3 bases and J lost 3 bases. Per the germline V gene, CDR1 is SEHNR and CDR2 is FQNEAQ (reference sequence). CDR3 length equals 18 residues.

The chain uses TRBV9 and TRBJ2-5; 10 bases fit TRBD1. V trimming: 3 bases; J trimming: 5 bases; junction bases outside the gene matches: 7. Germline CDR1 SGDLS, CDR2 YYNGEE. This CDR3 region has 15 residues. CDR3 DNA sequence: TGTGCCAGCAGCGCGAGGGACAGGGGCACGGAGACCCAGTACTTC. Translating it yields CASSARDRGTETQYF.

The chain recombines TRBV12-5 with TRBJ2-1, with D possibly TRBD2 on 5 matching bases. Deletions cut 6 bases from V and 4 bases from J, with 13 bases between. The CDR3 covers 14 residues. Germline CDR1 reads LGHNT; CDR2 reads FRNRAP. The CDR3 sequence: CASGPLTSYNEQFF. The CDR3 DNA follows: TGTGCTAGTGGCCCCCTAACTAGTTACAATGAGCAGTTCTTC.

This chain links TRBV7-9 with TRBJ1-1; possibly TRBD1 for D (5 bases). V dropped 5 bases and J dropped 1 base, with 5 bases sitting between them. This CDR3 is 12 amino acids long. Germline lookup yields CDR1 SEHNR and CDR2 FQNEAQ (reference sequence). CDR3 DNA sequence: TGTGCCAGCAGCGGGGGGAACACTGAAGCTTTCTTT. It codes for CASSGGNTEAFF.

This clone has more than one count but fewer than ten. The chain recombines TRBV5-1 with TRBJ2-2; no clear D. The V end was cut by 0 bases, the J end by 7 bases, with 7 bases between. The CDR3 has 13 residues. CDR1 and CDR2 from the germline V gene are SGHRS and YFSETQ. The DNA of the CDR3 is TGCGCCAGCAGCTTGGCCGTTGACGGGGAGCTGTTTTTT. Translated: CASSLAVDGELFF.